These 19 T cell receptor beta chains came from one sample sequenced in a study of identical twins. TCRdb processed the 5' RACE reads anew with MiXCR; each CDR3 protein has one entry. The sample holds hundreds of thousands of distinct CDR3 sequences; about 20% are singletons and the top ten take about 0.5%. The sample was also reused in another study, on yellow fever vaccine responses in identical twins.

Sequenced: CD4+ T cells sorted from blood. Every receptor here comes from a woman aged 18-29 years in good health.

The V gene is TRBV20-1, the J gene TRBJ2-5; D not resolved. The germline CDR1 and CDR2 sequences are DFQATT and SNEGSKA (reference sequence). There are 14 residues in the CDR3. Deletions cut 3 bases from V and 0 bases from J, with 11 bases between. For the CDR3, the DNA is TGCAGTGCTAGTTTGTGGGCCGACCAAGAGACCCAGTACTTC. It encodes CSASLWADQETQYF.

V usage is TRBV12-3 or TRBV12-4 and J usage is TRBJ2-5; possibly TRBD1 or TRBD2 for D (6 bases each). V lost 2 bases and J lost 5, with 15 bases in between. The CDR3 loop spans 15 amino acids. CDR3 nucleotides: TGTGCCAGCAGTTTAAATTCGGGGGCAGCGGAGACCCAGTACTTC. It encodes CASSLNSGAAETQYF.

This clonotype has more than one count but fewer than ten. The chain is built from TRBV12-3 or TRBV12-4 and TRBJ2-7, with D unclear. The CDR3 loop spans 13 amino acids. Trimming stripped 8 bases from V and 7 bases from J, with 18 bases between. Here the CDR3 reads CASRLAPVGEQYF. The CDR3 coding sequence is TGTGCCAGCCGATTAGCCCCCGTGGGGGAGCAGTACTTC.

The gene calls are TRBV5-1 and TRBJ2-7, with unresolved D. CDR3 length equals 13 residues. Trimming removed 0 bases from V and 3 bases from J, with 7 bases in between. Germline V gives CDR1 SGHRS, CDR2 YFSETQ. CDR3: CASSLATGYEQYF. DNA for the CDR3: TGCGCCAGCAGCTTGGCGACGGGCTACGAGCAGTACTTC.

This chain connects TRBV28 to TRBJ2-3, with 7 nucleotides matching TRBD2. The CDR3 runs 17 residues. V was clipped by 5 bases and J by 0 bases; unmatched bases: 11. The germline V gene has CDR1 MDHEN and CDR2 SYDVKM. The CDR3 coding sequence is TGTGCCAGCAGTCCCTTAGGACTAGTCCAGAGCACAGATACGCAGTATTTT. This codes for CASSPLGLVQSTDTQYF.

The chain couples TRBV20-1 to TRBJ2-1; the match to TRBD2 covers 15 bases. This CDR3 comprises 14 residues. J was trimmed by 9 bases and V by 6 bases; bases with no gene match: 6. CDR1 and CDR2 from the germline V gene are DFQATT and SNEGSKA (reference sequence). The CDR3, as DNA: TGCAGTGCCACCCCGGGACTAGCGGGAGGTGAGCAGTTCTTC. It yields the protein CSATPGLAGGEQFF.

V gene TRBV20-1 combines with J gene TRBJ1-5; 8 bases line up with TRBD1. Germline-derived CDR1 and CDR2 are DFQATT and SNEGSKA (reference sequence). J was trimmed by 1 base and V by 6 bases; bases with no gene match: 14. CDR3 length equals 17 residues. This CDR3 reads CSARRSGGDGSNQPQHF. The CDR3 coding sequence is TGCAGTGCCAGACGGTCAGGGGGCGACGGGAGCAATCAGCCCCAGCATTTT.

The rearrangement joins TRBV12-3 or TRBV12-4 to TRBJ2-4; D possibly corresponds to TRBD2 (6 bases). There are 16 residues in the CDR3. Trimming left V 8 bases short and J 1 base short, with 18 bases between. The CDR3 loop reads CASPPQGGAAKNIQYF. CDR3 nucleotide sequence: TGTGCCAGCCCACCCCAAGGAGGGGCGGCCAAAAACATTCAGTACTTC.

This clonotype occurred a few times. The chain has TRBV29-1 and TRBJ2-1; 10 positions match TRBD1. The CDR3 length is 13 residues. The ends lost 8 bases at V and 4 bases at J; junction bases unmatched: 5. Looked up from germline, CDR1 is SQVTM and CDR2 is ANQGSEA. This CDR3 is CSLGTGEYNEQFF. CDR3 DNA: TGCAGCCTAGGGACAGGGGAGTACAATGAGCAGTTCTTC.

This clonotype was counted a few times. This chain joins TRBV7-9 and TRBJ2-5, with 11 positions matching TRBD2. The CDR3 runs 16 residues. The J segment lost 0 bases and the V segment lost 3 bases, leaving 3 bases of the junction unmatched. CDR1 and CDR2 (germline): SEHNR, FQNEAQ (reference sequence). CDR3 DNA sequence: TGTGCCAGCAGCTTTCTAGCGGGGGGCGACCAAGAGACCCAGTACTTC. It is translated as CASSFLAGGDQETQYF.

CDR3 region: CASSGSQNTGELFF. Written as DNA, the CDR3 is TGCGCCAGCAGCGGAAGCCAGAACACCGGGGAGCTGTTTTTT. V gene TRBV5-1 combines with J gene TRBJ2-2; no reliable D call. The CDR3 extends over 14 amino acids. Germline CDR1 SGHRS, CDR2 YFSETQ. Trimming removed 4 bases at V and 1 base at J, with 8 bases between.

V is TRBV7-9 and J is TRBJ2-5, with TRBD2 matching over 8 bases. This CDR3 comprises 15 residues. The germline CDR1 and CDR2 sequences are SEHNR and FQNEAQ (reference sequence). V trimming: 0 bases; J trimming: 5 bases; junction bases outside the gene matches: 5. The CDR3 is CASSLAGSGKETQYF. The CDR3 nucleotides read TGTGCCAGCAGCTTAGCTGGTAGCGGGAAGGAGACCCAGTACTTC.

The chain employs TRBV9 and TRBJ2-1; 8 bases fit TRBD2. CDR1 is SGDLS and CDR2 is YYNGEE in the germline V gene. Trimming at V came to 4 bases and at J to 4 bases, leaving 16 bases not matched to a gene. This CDR3 has 18 residues. CDR3 sequence: CASSPTLWAGGGYNEQFF. DNA for the CDR3: TGTGCCAGCAGCCCAACCCTCTGGGCGGGGGGAGGGTACAATGAGCAGTTCTTC.

Only a few counts were recorded for this clonotype. The rearrangement joins TRBV6-1 to TRBJ2-7; D is perhaps TRBD2 (6 bases). This CDR3 contains 15 residues. Germline V gives CDR1 MNHNS, CDR2 SASEGT. The V and J ends lost 6 bases and 3 bases respectively, with 18 bases between them. The CDR3: CASSKNLLGGYEQYF. The CDR3, as DNA: TGTGCCAGCAGCAAAAACCTTCTGGGGGGCTACGAGCAGTACTTC.

The V call is TRBV20-1, the J call TRBJ2-5, with D hard to call. The V end lost 3 bases, the J end lost 3 bases, and 14 bases lay between the germline ends. Germline V gives CDR1 DFQATT, CDR2 SNEGSKA (reference sequence). The length of the CDR3 is 14 residues. The chain's CDR3 is CSASVSVLKETQYF. CDR3 nucleotides: TGCAGTGCTAGTGTGAGCGTTCTAAAAGAGACCCAGTACTTC.

This clonotype turned up a few times. This chain uses TRBV29-1 with TRBJ2-6, with a possible D match to TRBD1 (5 bases). V was cut by 6 bases and J by 4 bases, with 13 bases left in between. This CDR3 is 14 amino acids long. Germline lookup yields CDR1 SQVTM and CDR2 ANQGSEA. CDR3 nucleotide sequence: TGCAGCGTCTCAACAGGTGACGGGGCCAACGTCCTGACTTTC. It encodes CSVSTGDGANVLTF. The complete variable domain, with remaining parts taken from reference TRBV29-1 and TRBJ2-6, reads SAVISQKPSRDICQRGTSLTIQCQVDSQVTMMFWYRQQPGQSLTLIATANQGSEATYESGFVIDKFPISRPNLTFSTLTVSNMSPEDSSIYLCSVSTGDGANVLTFGAGSRLTVL.

This clonotype appeared many times. The V and J genes are TRBV20-1 and TRBJ1-2; possible D gene TRBD1, 6 bases. The ends were cut back, 6 bases at V and 3 bases at J, with 17 bases in the middle. The CDR3 is 14 residues long. Germline V lookup: CDR1 DFQATT, CDR2 SNEGSKA (reference sequence). In DNA form, the CDR3 reads TGCAGTGCCCCGACGGGGGGCGAGTACTATGGCTACACCTTC. Its protein is CSAPTGGEYYGYTF.

The chain has TRBV15 and TRBJ2-1; the match to TRBD1 covers 8 bases. Trimming at V came to 1 base and at J to 8 bases, leaving 19 bases not matched to a gene. In germline, CDR1 is LNHNV, CDR2 YYDKDF (reference sequence). CDR3 length equals 19 residues. CDR3 bases: TGTGCCACCAGCAGAGGGCAGGGGGCTAGAATCATTCGGAGGGATGAGCAGTTCTTC. Amino acid sequence: CATSRGQGARIIRRDEQFF.

This clonotype has just a few counts. The gene calls are TRBV4-2 and TRBJ2-5; 11 bases line up with TRBD2. CDR3 length equals 19 residues. Germline V gene data show CDR1 as LGHNA and CDR2 as YNFKEQ. The V segment lost 1 base and the J segment 1 base; nucleotides outside the gene matches: 11. The CDR3 sequence: CASSQGIAGGPSSQETQYF. The CDR3, as DNA: TGTGCCAGCAGCCAAGGGATAGCGGGAGGGCCTAGTTCCCAAGAGACCCAGTACTTC.